The next 20 T cell receptor beta chains were all read from a single sample in a study of T cell repertoires in cytomegalovirus infection. Each CDR3 protein gets one entry after TCRdb re-called the reads with MiXCR. The data contain hundreds of thousands of distinct CDR3 sequences, less than 25% of them seen just once; the ten biggest clones take up 8%. Sequencing was carried out using CD8+ T cells from PBMCs. These receptors were taken from a human donor in good health (CMV status not recorded). Some clones in this sample may be carry-over from other donors' samples.

This clonotype was picked up a small number of times. V usage is TRBV7-9 and J usage is TRBJ2-5; 7 positions match TRBD1. The CDR3 extends over 14 amino acids. V shed 5 bases and J 5 bases; nucleotides not matched to a gene: 8. Germline values: CDR1 SEHNR, CDR2 FQNEAQ (reference sequence). As DNA, the CDR3 is TGTGCCAGCAGCCCTGAGACAGGGTGGGAGACCCAGTACTTC. This sequence encodes CASSPETGWETQYF.

The chain has TRBV20-1 and TRBJ1-1, with TRBD1 as a possible D gene (6 bases). The germline V gene has CDR1 DFQATT and CDR2 SNEGSKA (reference sequence). Trimming took off 6 bases at V and 3 bases at J, with 11 bases between the two ends. The CDR3 is 12 residues long. This chain's CDR3 is CSAKQGDTEAFF. DNA of the CDR3: TGCAGTGCGAAACAGGGAGACACTGAAGCTTTCTTT.

A word on this clonotype: This sequence may be a read error, since a much larger clone differs from it by one base. This rearrangement joins TRBV7-6 to TRBJ1-1, with 8 positions matching TRBD1. The germline gives CDR1 SGHVS, CDR2 FNYEAQ. CDR3 length: 14 residues. The CDR3 spells CTSTLRQGRGEAFF. The CDR3 bases are TGTACCAGCACCCTGAGACAGGGGAGGGGTGAAGCTTTCTTT.

The genes are TRBV2 and TRBJ2-3; no clear D gene. Germline V gives CDR1 SNHLY, CDR2 FYNNEI. V dropped 4 bases and J dropped 2 bases, with 13 bases sitting between them. This CDR3 is built from 15 residues. The CDR3 reads CASSGALGNTDTQYF. For the CDR3, the DNA is TGTGCCAGCAGTGGTGCCCTAGGAAACACAGATACGCAGTATTTT.

This clonotype was counted a few times. The chain uses TRBV14 and TRBJ1-2; perhaps TRBD1 as D (5 bases). V was shortened by 4 bases and J by 4 bases, with 13 bases between the two germline ends. The CDR3 is 14 residues long. The V gene's germline CDR1 is SGHDN and CDR2 FVKESK. CDR3 sequence reads: CASSRPGSSYGYTF. DNA of the CDR3: TGTGCCAGCAGCCGGCCAGGGTCCTCCTATGGCTACACCTTC.

A few counts support this clonotype. The chain uses TRBV14 and TRBJ2-2; D may correspond to TRBD1 or TRBD2 (6 bases each). Germline CDR1 SGHDN, CDR2 FVKESK. This CDR3 comprises 18 residues. V was shortened by 1 base and J by 5 bases, with 20 bases between the two germline ends. The CDR3 nucleotides read TGTGCCAGCAGCCAAGGAGTAGCAGCAGGGGACTCTACCGGGGAGCTGTTTTTT. Its protein is CASSQGVAAGDSTGELFF.

There are many counts of this clonotype. The V and J genes are TRBV6-5 and TRBJ1-1; tentative D call: TRBD1 (6 bases). This CDR3 is 17 amino acids long. The V gene lost 0 bases and the J gene lost 0 bases, with 14 bases spanning the gap. Germline V gene sequence: CDR1 MNHEY, CDR2 SVGAGI. The CDR3, as DNA: TGTGCCAGCAGTTACTCCTTCTTCCGGACAGTGAACACTGAAGCTTTCTTT. Translation gives CASSYSFFRTVNTEAFF.

This clonotype was counted many times. The chain combines TRBV28 with TRBJ2-1; no definite D call. V lost 5 bases to trimming and J lost 6 bases, with 14 bases between them. Looked up from germline, CDR1 is MDHEN and CDR2 is SYDVKM. The CDR3 has 14 residues. This CDR3 reads CASSPHLGPNEQFF. CDR3 in DNA: TGTGCCAGCAGTCCCCATCTCGGCCCCAATGAGCAGTTCTTC. Full variable domain (remainder filled in from reference TRBV28 and TRBJ2-1): DVKVTQSSRYLVKRTGEKVFLECVQDMDHENMFWYRQDPGLGLRLIYFSYDVKMKEKGDIPEGYSVSREKKERFSLILESASTNQTSMYLCASSPHLGPNEQFFGPGTRLTVL.

The chain has TRBV6-6 and TRBJ2-7; possible D gene TRBD1, 6 bases. Per germline, CDR1 MNHNY and CDR2 SVGAGI (reference sequence). The CDR3 loop spans 13 amino acids. The V end was cut by 0 bases, the J end by 5 bases, with 8 bases between. Here the CDR3 DNA reads TGTGCCAGCAGTTACTCGGGGGCCCACGAGCAGTACTTC. This codes for CASSYSGAHEQYF.

This sequence joins TRBV28 and TRBJ2-5; the match to TRBD1 covers 8 bases. The V gene end was trimmed by 4 bases and the J gene end by 5 bases; junction bases not matched to a gene: 9. CDR3 length: 15 amino acids. Germline values: CDR1 MDHEN, CDR2 SYDVKM. The DNA of the CDR3 is TGTGCCAGCAGTTCAACAAAGGGACAGGTCGAGACCCAGTACTTC. Translating it yields CASSSTKGQVETQYF.

The sample holds many counts of this clonotype. V gene TRBV6-6 combines with J gene TRBJ2-6; 7 nucleotides align to TRBD1. Looked up from germline, CDR1 is MNHNY and CDR2 is SVGAGI (reference sequence). J gave up 3 bases and V 6 bases, and 5 bases lay outside the gene matches. This CDR3 has 15 residues. This CDR3 reads CASSPRGLGANVLTF. CDR3 DNA: TGTGCCAGCAGCCCTAGGGGGCTTGGGGCCAACGTCCTGACTTTC.

The gene calls are TRBV20-1 and TRBJ2-2; D unclear. The CDR3 runs to 13 residues. CDR1 DFQATT and CDR2 SNEGSKA come from the germline V gene (reference sequence). The V end was cut by 5 bases, the J end by 5 bases, with 12 bases between. This CDR3 reads CSASPNETGELFF. CDR3 bases: TGCAGTGCTTCCCCCAATGAAACCGGGGAGCTGTTTTTT.

This clonotype has just a few counts. The CDR3 spells CSASEAFF. CDR3 in DNA: TGCAGCGCCTCTGAAGCTTTCTTT. The chain joins TRBV29-1 to TRBJ1-1; D uncertain. This CDR3 region has 8 residues. Trimming took off 7 bases at V and 6 bases at J, with 3 bases between the two ends. The germline gives CDR1 SQVTM, CDR2 ANQGSEA.

The genes are TRBV29-1 and TRBJ1-1, with D possibly TRBD1 on 6 matching bases. Germline loops: CDR1 SQVTM, CDR2 ANQGSEA. CDR3 length: 13 residues. V was shortened by 1 base and J by 7 bases, with 13 bases between the two germline ends. The CDR3 is CSVEGGYRVEAFF. The CDR3 DNA is TGCAGCGTTGAAGGGGGCTACAGGGTTGAAGCTTTCTTT.

This clonotype was picked up a small number of times. The chain joins TRBV6-6 to TRBJ1-4, with D possibly being TRBD1 (5 bases). Germline V CDR1 and CDR2: MNHNY, SVGAGI (reference sequence). V was shortened by 1 base and J by 10 bases, with 19 bases between the two germline ends. The CDR3 extends over 16 amino acids. For the CDR3, the DNA is TGTGCCAGCAGTTACTTTCTCCGGGACGGAGTCGGAAAACTGTTTTTT. This gives the protein CASSYFLRDGVGKLFF.

There are a few counts of this clonotype. The V and J genes are TRBV6-2 or TRBV6-3 and TRBJ2-7; weak D call: TRBD1 (6 bases). CDR3 length: 13 residues. Germline V gene lookup returns CDR1 MNHEY and CDR2 SVGEGT. The ends were cut back, 4 bases at V and 4 bases at J, with 11 bases in the middle. The CDR3 sequence is CASSFQGRYEQYV. The CDR3 DNA reads as TGTGCCAGCAGTTTCCAGGGGCGGTACGAGCAGTACGTC.

This clonotype appeared many times. This rearrangement joins TRBV7-2 to TRBJ1-1; D uncertain. CDR3 length equals 12 residues. CDR1 and CDR2 (germline): SGHTA, FQGNSA. V dropped 2 bases and J dropped 6 bases, with 7 bases sitting between them. The CDR3 nucleotides read TGTGCCAGCAGCTTAAGTGCGGCTGAAGCTTTCTTT. Its translation is CASSLSAAEAFF.

As to this clonotype: Being one base from a much bigger clone, this may be a read error. The CDR3 carries no conserved terminal phenylalanine or tryptophan, so it likely arises from a read error. The gene calls are TRBV29-1 and TRBJ1-1, with D unresolved. Deletions cut 7 bases from V and 5 bases from J, with 8 bases between. There are 10 residues in the CDR3. Germline CDR1 reads SQVTM; CDR2 reads ANQGSEA. The CDR3 here is CSARDTEAFY. CDR3 bases: TGCAGCGCACGGGATACTGAAGCTTTCTAT.

The chain joins TRBV15 to TRBJ1-1; D ambiguous. The V gene lost 4 bases and the J gene lost 1 base, with 19 bases spanning the gap. Germline CDR1 and CDR2: LNHNV and YYDKDF (reference sequence). CDR3 size: 17 residues. The DNA for the CDR3 is TGTGCCACCAGCACGGATGTAGTGGGCGCATCGAACACTGAAGCTTTCTTT. Translating gives CATSTDVVGASNTEAFF.

The chain joins TRBV7-9 to TRBJ1-2, with 8 bases identical to TRBD1. CDR1 is SEHNR and CDR2 is FQNEAQ in the germline V gene (reference sequence). CDR3 length: 14 amino acids. J gave up 6 bases and V 3 bases, and 6 bases lay outside the gene matches. The CDR3 nucleotides read TGTGCCAGCAGCTTCCGGACAGGGTTAGATGGCTACACCTTC. This codes for CASSFRTGLDGYTF.